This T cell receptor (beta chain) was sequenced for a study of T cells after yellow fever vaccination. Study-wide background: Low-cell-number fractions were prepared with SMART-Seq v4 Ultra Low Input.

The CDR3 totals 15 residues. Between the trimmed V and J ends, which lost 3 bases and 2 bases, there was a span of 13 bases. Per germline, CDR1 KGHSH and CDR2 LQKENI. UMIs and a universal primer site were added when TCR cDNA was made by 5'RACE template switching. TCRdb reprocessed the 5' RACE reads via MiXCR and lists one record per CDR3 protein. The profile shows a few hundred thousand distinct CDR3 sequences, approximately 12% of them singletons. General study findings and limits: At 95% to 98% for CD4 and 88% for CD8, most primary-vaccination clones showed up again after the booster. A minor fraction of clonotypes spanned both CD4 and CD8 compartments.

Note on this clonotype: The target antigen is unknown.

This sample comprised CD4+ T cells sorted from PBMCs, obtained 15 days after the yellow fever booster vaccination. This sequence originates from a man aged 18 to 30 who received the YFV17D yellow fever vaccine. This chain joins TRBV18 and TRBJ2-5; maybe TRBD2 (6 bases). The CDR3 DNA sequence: TGTGCCAGCTCACCCCAGGAGGGTCGGCAAGAGACCCAGTACTTC. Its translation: CASSPQEGRQETQYF. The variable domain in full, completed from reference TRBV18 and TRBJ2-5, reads NAGVMQNPRHLVRRRGQEARLRCSPMKGHSHVYWYRQLPEEGLKFMVYLQKENIIDESGMPKERFSAEFPKEGPSILRIQQVVRGDSAAYFCASSPQEGRQETQYFGPGTRLLVL.